This record concerns one T cell receptor (beta chain) sequence. Only in-frame clones appear in the TCRdb table, and some are missing; sequencing was by immunoSEQ multiplex PCR. The sample lists some 720,000 clones; 70% to 90% were seen once. These data belong to a study of shared T cell receptors in the human thymus. This CDR3 comprises 15 residues. The germline CDR1 and CDR2 sequences are GTSNPN and SVGIG (reference sequence). Trimming removed 0 bases from V and 4 bases from J; junction bases left unmatched: 6. These same records also appear under a second study, on human thymus T cells. This second report adds: Resections from corrective heart surgery supplied the thymus tissue. Usage of V and J genes appeared biased in thymic and blood repertoires. Related research described thymic repertoires that were highly overlapping among unrelated individuals.

The source material was thymocytes. The J gene is TRBJ2-3, the V gene TRBV30; 8 positions match TRBD2. The TCR comes from a boy less than two years old with a congenital heart defect. The CDR3 region has the DNA TGTGCCTGGAGTGTTGGTCGGGAGGGTCCAGATACGCAGTATTTT. As protein: CAWSVGREGPDTQYF.